One and the same sample provided the 27 T cell receptor beta chains below, sequenced in a study of fetal regulatory T cell absence and autoimmunity. Produced via immunoSEQ multiplex PCR; TCRdb's table is partial and in-frame only. The sample contains about 95,000 clones, about two thirds of which appear only once. The specimen was pancreas tissue. These receptors were obtained from a male donor with IPEX syndrome.

CDR3 DNA: TGTGCCAGTAGTACCCTCCCCCGACAGATTCACTATGGCTACACCTTC. Protein: CASSTLPRQIHYGYTF. The gene calls are TRBV19 and TRBJ1-2, with TRBD1 as a possible D gene (5 bases). This CDR3 has 16 amino acids. CDR1 is LNHDA, CDR2 SQIVND, per germline (reference sequence). Trimming took off 4 bases at V and 3 bases at J, with 18 bases between the two ends.

V usage is TRBV7-2 and J usage is TRBJ2-2, with 9 bases matching TRBD1. Germline CDR1 SGHTA, CDR2 FQGNSA. V dropped 1 base and J dropped 6; count of bases not matched to a gene: 6. The CDR3 runs to 16 residues. The CDR3 DNA sequence: TGTGCCAGCAGCTTAGACCGGACAGGGGCGTCCGGGGAGCTGTTTTTT. It is translated as CASSLDRTGASGELFF.

The genes are TRBV6-6 and TRBJ2-1, with 12 nucleotides matching TRBD2. Germline-derived CDR1 and CDR2 are MNHNY and SVGAGI (reference sequence). J lost 7 bases, V lost 7 bases, and 11 bases had no gene match. The CDR3 has 16 residues. CDR3 sequence: CASTKTRLAGDNEQFF. The CDR3 DNA reads TGTGCCAGCACCAAAACACGACTAGCGGGAGATAATGAGCAGTTCTTC.

The table lists this clone with a count of one. The CDR3: CASSWDRGNTEAFF. For the CDR3, the DNA is TGTGCCAGCAGTTGGGACAGGGGGAACACTGAAGCTTTCTTT. The chain has TRBV6-6 and TRBJ1-1, with 10 bases fitting TRBD1. Germline V lookup: CDR1 MNHNY, CDR2 SVGAGI (reference sequence). Trimming cost V 4 bases and J 1 base; bases outside gene matches: 0. The CDR3 length is 14 residues.

The V and J genes are TRBV7-9 and TRBJ2-4, with TRBD2 identical over 7 bases. Trimming took 1 base from V and 5 from J; bases not matched to a gene: 8. Germline CDR1 is SEHNR and CDR2 is FQNEAQ (reference sequence). The CDR3 runs to 16 residues. The CDR3 sequence is CASSLVGAGEQNIQYF. The CDR3 nucleotides are TGTGCCAGCAGCTTAGTAGGGGCGGGAGAGCAAAACATTCAGTACTTC.

The rearrangement links TRBV5-5 to TRBJ1-2; D gene ambiguous. The CDR3 loop spans 18 amino acids. Germline lookup yields CDR1 SGHKS and CDR2 YYEKEE (reference sequence). The germline V and J ends were trimmed by 1 base and 4 bases, with 23 bases remaining between them. DNA for the CDR3: TGTGCCAGCAGCTTGAGGCCCCCTCGTACAGAGATTGGCTATGGCTACACCTTC. It specifies CASSLRPPRTEIGYGYTF.

The rearrangement links TRBV6-4 to TRBJ2-7; 9 bases are shared with TRBD1. V lost 2 bases, J lost 3 bases, and 8 bases stayed unmatched. This CDR3 contains 16 residues. Germline CDR1 and CDR2: MRHNA and SNTAGT. CDR3 in DNA: TGTGCCAGCAGTGACCCTCCTGGACAGGGGAACTACGAGCAGTACTTC. Translation: CASSDPPGQGNYEQYF.

A few counts support this clone. This chain links TRBV5-1 with TRBJ2-3; D is unresolved. Germline V gene data show CDR1 as SGHRS and CDR2 as YFSETQ. V shed 2 bases and J shed 0 bases, with 7 bases lying between them. The CDR3 runs to 14 residues. In DNA form, the CDR3 reads TGCGCCAGCAGCTTCTCTCTAAGCACAGATACGCAGTATTTT. It yields the protein CASSFSLSTDTQYF.

J is TRBJ2-7 and V is TRBV5-1; D gene unclear. Between the trimmed V and J ends, which lost 0 bases and 7 bases, there was a span of 11 bases. From germline, CDR1 is SGHRS and CDR2 YFSETQ. CDR3 size: 13 residues. CDR3 nucleotide sequence: TGCGCCAGCAGCTTGGACTTTACGAGGGAGCAGTACTTC. Its protein is CASSLDFTREQYF.

V is TRBV7-2 and J is TRBJ2-7; D is perhaps TRBD2 (6 bases). CDR1 SGHTA and CDR2 FQGNSA come from the germline V gene. The CDR3 spans 14 residues. The V end was cut by 0 bases, the J end by 2 bases, with 8 bases between. CDR3 sequence reads: CASSLALAPYEQYF. CDR3 bases: TGTGCCAGCAGCTTAGCACTAGCTCCCTACGAGCAGTACTTC.

J is TRBJ2-3 and V is TRBV6-4; 12 positions agree with TRBD2. This CDR3 spans 16 amino acids. Germline CDR1 and CDR2: MRHNA and SNTAGT. With 3 bases clipped from V and 1 base from J, the junction kept 2 bases outside the gene matches. The CDR3 DNA is TGTGCCAGCAGTGATCGACTAGCGGGGGGCACAGATACGCAGTATTTT. Encoded protein: CASSDRLAGGTDTQYF.

This sequence joins TRBV10-2 and TRBJ2-7, with 10 bases aligning to TRBD2. Trimming cost V 6 bases and J 3 bases; bases outside gene matches: 5. CDR3 length: 14 amino acids. Looked up from germline, CDR1 is WSHSY and CDR2 is SAAADI. In nucleotides, the CDR3 is TGCGCCAGCAGGAGCGGGAGGGCCGTCTACGAGCAGTACTTC. Translation: CASRSGRAVYEQYF.

This clone came up a few times. The V call is TRBV19, the J call TRBJ1-5; D is possibly TRBD1 (6 bases). Between the trimmed V and J ends, which lost 4 bases and 2 bases, there was a span of 6 bases. The CDR3 extends over 13 amino acids. Per germline, CDR1 LNHDA and CDR2 SQIVND (reference sequence). The CDR3 coding sequence is TGTGCCAGTAGTACAGGGGGCAATCAGCCCCAGCATTTT. Amino acids: CASSTGGNQPQHF.

The rearrangement joins TRBV29-1 to TRBJ1-2, with D tentatively TRBD1 (6 bases). The ends were cut back, 2 bases at V and 3 bases at J, with 7 bases in the middle. Germline V gene sequence: CDR1 SQVTM, CDR2 ANQGSEA. The CDR3 has 12 residues. Here the CDR3 DNA reads TGCAGCGTTGAAAACAGGGACTATGGCTACACCTTC. This codes for CSVENRDYGYTF.

V is TRBV5-1 and J is TRBJ2-5; D unresolved. V was shortened by 0 bases and J by 0 bases, with 6 bases between the two germline ends. This CDR3 has 14 amino acids. Per the germline V gene, CDR1 is SGHRS and CDR2 is YFSETQ. CDR3 loop: CASSLVANQETQYF. Here the CDR3 DNA reads TGCGCCAGCAGCTTGGTGGCGAACCAAGAGACCCAGTACTTC.

This chain joins TRBV10-3 and TRBJ2-6, with TRBD2 matching over 8 bases. J gave up 0 bases and V 6 bases, and 4 bases lay outside the gene matches. Per germline, CDR1 ENHRY and CDR2 SYGVKD. The CDR3 has 16 amino acids. CDR3: CAIRTGGGSGANVLTF. The CDR3 DNA sequence: TGTGCCATCAGGACGGGAGGGGGCTCTGGGGCCAACGTCCTGACTTTC.

The V gene is TRBV13, the J gene TRBJ2-3; 11 bases align to TRBD2. Per the germline V gene, CDR1 is PRHDT and CDR2 is FYEKMQ (reference sequence). The CDR3 sequence is 16 residues long. J lost 5 bases, V lost 3 bases, and 7 bases had no gene match. CDR3 region: CASSLGSGGAIDTQYF. As DNA, the CDR3 is TGTGCCAGCAGCTTGGGTAGCGGGGGGGCCATAGATACGCAGTATTTT. Full variable domain (outside the CDR3, taken from reference TRBV13 and TRBJ2-3): AAGVIQSPRHLIKEKRETATLKCYPIPRHDTVYWYQQGPGQDPQFLISFYEKMQSDKGSIPDRFSAQQFSDYHSELNMSSLELGDSALYFCASSLGSGGAIDTQYFGPGTRLTVL.

The chain carries TRBV9 and TRBJ1-2; D may be TRBD1 (6 bases). Trimming cost V 5 bases and J 5 bases, with 19 bases left between them. The CDR3 has 15 residues. The germline CDR1 and CDR2 sequences are SGDLS and YYNGEE. Here the CDR3 DNA reads TGTGCCAGCAGGGGAAGGCAGGCCCAGGGGTATGGCTACACCTTC. This sequence encodes CASRGRQAQGYGYTF.

A single count supports this clone. A much larger clone is a single base away; this may be a read error. The genes are TRBV11-2 and TRBJ2-7; the match to TRBD2 covers 8 bases. The V segment lost 1 base and the J segment 6 bases; nucleotides outside the gene matches: 2. Germline V gene data show CDR1 as SGHAT and CDR2 as FQNNGV. The CDR3 runs to 13 residues. CDR3 nucleotide sequence: TGTGCCAGCAGCTTAGCGGGGGGGTTCGAGCAGTACTTC. It translates to CASSLAGGFEQYF.

The V gene is TRBV7-9, the J gene TRBJ1-1; 8 positions agree with TRBD1. Germline lookup yields CDR1 SEHNR and CDR2 FQNEAQ (reference sequence). CDR3 size: 18 residues. With 0 bases clipped from V and 0 bases from J, the junction kept 9 bases outside the gene matches. The CDR3 DNA sequence: TGTGCCAGCAGCTTAGCCCCAGGGGGCGTGGGTATGAACACTGAAGCTTTCTTT. This gives the protein CASSLAPGGVGMNTEAFF.

This sequence joins TRBV9 and TRBJ1-3; D remains ambiguous. Germline CDR1 is SGDLS and CDR2 is YYNGEE. The CDR3 is 15 amino acids. V dropped 2 bases and J dropped 0 bases, with 9 bases sitting between them. The CDR3 nucleotides are TGTGCCAGCAGCGTGGGTCACTTCTCTGGAAACACCATATATTTT. Residues: CASSVGHFSGNTIYF. Filled out from reference TRBV9 and TRBJ1-3, the complete variable domain reads DSGVTQTPKHLITATGQRVTLRCSPRSGDLSVYWYQQSLDQGLQFLIQYYNGEERAKGNILERFSAQQFPDLHSELNLSSLELGDSALYFCASSVGHFSGNTIYFGEGSWLTVV.

V gene TRBV5-1 combines with J gene TRBJ2-4; 8 nucleotides line up with TRBD2. Germline assignment: CDR1 SGHRS and CDR2 YFSETQ. The CDR3 runs to 13 residues. The ends lost 2 bases at V and 8 bases at J; junction bases unmatched: 3. CDR3 amino acids: CASSFGLADIQYF. The CDR3 nucleotides read TGCGCCAGCAGCTTCGGACTAGCAGACATTCAGTACTTC.

The V call is TRBV5-1, the J call TRBJ1-2; 7 nucleotides match TRBD1. Germline CDR1 and CDR2: SGHRS and YFSETQ. This CDR3 is 17 amino acids long. The V and J ends lost 4 bases and 0 bases, in that order; junction bases with no gene match: 12. CDR3 bases: TGCGCCAGCAGCCCTTTTCGGGACAGCCCCTCTAACTATGGCTACACCTTC. Its protein product is CASSPFRDSPSNYGYTF.

V is TRBV27 and J is TRBJ2-4; the D gene could be TRBD1 or TRBD2 (6 bases each). CDR1 is MNHEY, CDR2 SMNVEV, per germline (reference sequence). The CDR3 contains 15 residues. V was shortened by 0 bases and J by 7 bases, with 13 bases between the two germline ends. CDR3 in amino acids: CASSLSGQGRNIQYF. DNA of the CDR3: TGTGCCAGCAGTTTATCAGGTCAGGGGAGGAACATTCAGTACTTC.

The V and J genes are TRBV7-9 and TRBJ1-2, with TRBD1 matching 8 bases. Looked up from germline, CDR1 is SEHNR and CDR2 is FQNEAQ (reference sequence). This CDR3 spans 14 amino acids. Trimming cost V 5 bases and J 4 bases; bases outside gene matches: 6. CDR3 nucleotides: TGTGCCAGCAGCCCCTCGGGACAGGCCTATGGCTACACCTTC. It translates to CASSPSGQAYGYTF.

The V gene is TRBV10-3, the J gene TRBJ2-3; tentative D call: TRBD2 (7 bases). The CDR3 contains 15 residues. Germline CDR1 reads ENHRY; CDR2 reads SYGVKD. With 6 bases removed from V and 5 bases from J, the gap between germline ends came to 18 bases. The CDR3 reads CAISRHRGAGDTQYF. CDR3 sequence (DNA): TGTGCCATCAGCCGCCACCGGGGGGCCGGAGATACGCAGTATTTT.

V and J are TRBV12-5 and TRBJ1-1, with 7 bases matching TRBD1. With V trimmed by 2 bases and J by 3 bases, 3 bases remained unmatched. The germline gives CDR1 LGHNT, CDR2 FRNRAP. The CDR3 runs to 14 residues. This chain's CDR3 is CASGLPGTDTEAFF. The DNA of the CDR3 is TGTGCTAGTGGTTTGCCGGGGACAGACACTGAAGCTTTCTTT.